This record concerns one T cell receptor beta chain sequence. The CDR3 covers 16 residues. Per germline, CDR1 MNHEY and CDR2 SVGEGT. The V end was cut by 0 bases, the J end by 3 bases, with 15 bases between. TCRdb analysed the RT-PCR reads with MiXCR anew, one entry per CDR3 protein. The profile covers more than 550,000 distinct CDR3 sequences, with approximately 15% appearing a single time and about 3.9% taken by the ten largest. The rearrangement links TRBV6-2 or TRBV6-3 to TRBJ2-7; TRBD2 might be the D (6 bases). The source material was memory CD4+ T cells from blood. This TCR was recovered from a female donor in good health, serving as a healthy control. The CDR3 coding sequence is TGTGCCAGCAGTTACTCTACGGGGGTTGGGAGCTACGAGCAGTACTTC. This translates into CASSYSTGVGSYEQYF.